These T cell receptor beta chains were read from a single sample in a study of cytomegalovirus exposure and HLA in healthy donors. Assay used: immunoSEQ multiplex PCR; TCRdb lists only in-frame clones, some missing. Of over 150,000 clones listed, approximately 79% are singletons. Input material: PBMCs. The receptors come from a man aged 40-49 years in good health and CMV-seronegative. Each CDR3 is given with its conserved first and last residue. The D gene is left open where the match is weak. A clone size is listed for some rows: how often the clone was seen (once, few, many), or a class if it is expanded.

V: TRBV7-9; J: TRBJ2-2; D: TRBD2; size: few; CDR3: CASSQVRTSGRDDTGELFF; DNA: TGTGCCAGCAGCCAAGTCAGGACTAGCGGGAGGGATGACACCGGGGAGCTGTTTTTT
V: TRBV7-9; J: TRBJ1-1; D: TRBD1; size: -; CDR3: CASSLGGQGSTEAFF; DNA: TGTGCCAGCAGCCTAGGGGGACAGGGAAGTACTGAAGCTTTCTTT
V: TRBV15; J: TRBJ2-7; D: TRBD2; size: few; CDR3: CATSRGIWTSGSYEQYF; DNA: TGTGCCACCAGCAGAGGAATCTGGACTAGCGGGAGCTACGAGCAGTACTTC
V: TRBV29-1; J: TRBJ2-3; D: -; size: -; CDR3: CSARGGGTDTQYF; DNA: TGCAGCGCCCGAGGCGGGGGCACAGATACGCAGTATTTT
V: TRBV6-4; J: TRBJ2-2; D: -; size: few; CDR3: CASSVGPRNTGELFF; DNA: TGTGCCAGCAGTGTAGGCCCTAGGAACACCGGGGAGCTGTTTTTT
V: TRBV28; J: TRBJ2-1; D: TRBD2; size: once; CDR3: CASSLGLAGWDEQFF; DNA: TGTGCCAGCAGCCTAGGACTAGCGGGATGGGATGAGCAGTTCTTC
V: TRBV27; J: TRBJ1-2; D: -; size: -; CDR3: CASRPTMRANYGYTF; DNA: TGTGCCAGCAGGCCCACAATGAGGGCCAACTATGGCTACACCTTC
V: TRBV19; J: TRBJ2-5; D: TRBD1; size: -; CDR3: CASNKDREETQYF; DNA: TGTGCCAGTAATAAGGACAGGGAAGAGACCCAGTACTTC
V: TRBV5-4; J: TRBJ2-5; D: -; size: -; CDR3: CATRPSGRETQYF; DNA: TGTGCAACCCGGCCAAGCGGCCGAGAGACCCAGTACTTC
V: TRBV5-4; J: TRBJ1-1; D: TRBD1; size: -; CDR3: CASSGGQWNIEAFF; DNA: TGTGCCAGCAGCGGGGGACAGTGGAACATTGAAGCTTTCTTT
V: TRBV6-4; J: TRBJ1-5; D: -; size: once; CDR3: CASSVEGMGQPQHF; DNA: TGTGCCAGCAGTGTGGAGGGGATGGGACAGCCCCAGCATTTT
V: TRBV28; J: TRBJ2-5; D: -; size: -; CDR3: CASSLSETQYF; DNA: TGTGCCAGCAGTTTATCGGAGACCCAGTACTTC
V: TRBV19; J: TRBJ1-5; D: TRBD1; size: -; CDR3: CASSDRGNGQPQHF; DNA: TGTGCCAGTAGCGACAGGGGAAACGGTCAGCCCCAGCATTTT
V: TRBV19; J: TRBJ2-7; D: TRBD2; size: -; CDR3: CASSIDRTSRIYEQYF; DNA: TGTGCCAGTAGTATAGATAGGACTAGCAGAATCTACGAGCAGTACTTC
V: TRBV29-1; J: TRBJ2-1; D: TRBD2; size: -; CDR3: CSVGTSGNNEQFF; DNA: TGCAGCGTTGGGACTAGCGGGAACAATGAGCAGTTCTTC
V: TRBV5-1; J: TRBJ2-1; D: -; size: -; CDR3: CASSRLVSDEQFF; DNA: TGCGCCAGCAGCCGACTAGTATCGGATGAGCAGTTCTTC
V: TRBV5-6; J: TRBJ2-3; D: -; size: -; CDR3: CASSIIGADTQYF; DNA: TGTGCCAGCAGCATTATAGGGGCAGATACGCAGTATTTT
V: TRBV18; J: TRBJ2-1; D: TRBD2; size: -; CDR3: CASSPTRLAGYNEQFF; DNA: TGTGCCAGCTCACCAACCAGACTAGCGGGCTACAATGAGCAGTTCTTC
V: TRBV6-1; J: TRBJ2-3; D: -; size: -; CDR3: CASSGGLPRSTDTQYF; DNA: TGTGCCAGCAGTGGTGGTTTACCGAGGTCCACAGATACGCAGTATTTT
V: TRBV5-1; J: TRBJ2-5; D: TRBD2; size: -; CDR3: CASSLSPSGTQETQYF; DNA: TGCGCCAGCAGCCTCTCTCCTAGCGGGACTCAAGAGACACAGTACTTC
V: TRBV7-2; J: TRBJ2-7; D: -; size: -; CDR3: CASSLAFGQYF; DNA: TGTGCCAGCAGCTTAGCCTTCGGGCAGTACTTC
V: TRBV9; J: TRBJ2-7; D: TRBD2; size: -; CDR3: CASSLGTSGASYEQYF; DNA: TGTGCCAGCAGCTTAGGGACTAGCGGGGCCTCCTACGAGCAGTACTTC
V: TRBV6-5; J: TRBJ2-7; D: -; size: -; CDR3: CASSYSMLLSAYEQYF; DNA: TGTGCCAGCAGTTACTCGATGCTTCTTTCAGCCTACGAGCAGTACTTC
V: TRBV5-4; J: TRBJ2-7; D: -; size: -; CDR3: CATRGSSYEQYF; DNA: TGTGCCACCCGGGGTAGCTCCTACGAGCAGTACTTC
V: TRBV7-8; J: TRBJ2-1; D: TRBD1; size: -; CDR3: CASSLLAGTGGSEQFF; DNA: TGTGCCAGCAGCTTATTGGCGGGGACAGGGGGATCAGAGCAGTTCTTC
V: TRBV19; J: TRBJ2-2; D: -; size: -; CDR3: CASMLWRGPVTGELFF; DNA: TGTGCCAGTATGCTTTGGAGGGGGCCCGTCACCGGGGAGCTGTTTTTT
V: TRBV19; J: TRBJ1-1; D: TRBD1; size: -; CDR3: CASSPRTGRTMNTEAFF; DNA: TGTGCCAGTAGTCCCCGGACAGGGAGGACCATGAACACTGAAGCTTTCTTT
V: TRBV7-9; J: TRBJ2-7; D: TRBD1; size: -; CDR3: CASSLRAVPRDRDYEQYF; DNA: TGTGCCAGCAGCTTGAGAGCCGTGCCGCGGGACAGGGACTACGAGCAGTACTTC
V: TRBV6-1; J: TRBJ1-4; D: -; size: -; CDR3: CASRDSQGEKLFF; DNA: TGTGCCAGCAGGGACAGTCAGGGGGAAAAACTGTTTTTT
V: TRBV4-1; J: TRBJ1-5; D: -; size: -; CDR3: CASSQTRSLPQHF; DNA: TGCGCCAGCAGCCAGACCCGGAGTCTGCCCCAGCATTTT
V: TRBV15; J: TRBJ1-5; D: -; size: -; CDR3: CATSGGFGNQPQHF; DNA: TGTGCCACCAGCGGCGGATTCGGCAATCAGCCCCAGCATTTT
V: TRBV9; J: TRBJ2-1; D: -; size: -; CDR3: CASSVGALNEQFF; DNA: TGTGCCAGCAGCGTAGGGGCTTTGAATGAGCAGTTCTTC
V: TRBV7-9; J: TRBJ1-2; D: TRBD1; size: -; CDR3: CSSSFAGGQGAYGYTF; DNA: TGTTCCAGCAGCTTCGCAGGTGGACAGGGGGCGTATGGCTACACCTTC
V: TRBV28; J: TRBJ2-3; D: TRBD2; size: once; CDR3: CASSLAGAGDTQYF; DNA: TGTGCCAGCAGCCTAGCGGGAGCTGGAGATACGCAGTATTTT
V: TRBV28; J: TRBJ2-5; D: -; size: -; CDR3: CASSSPGEETQYF; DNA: TGTGCCAGCAGTTCACCAGGGGAAGAGACCCAGTACTTC
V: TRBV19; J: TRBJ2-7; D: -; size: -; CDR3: CASRVGQSSYEQYF; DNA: TGTGCCAGTAGGGTAGGACAGAGCTCCTACGAGCAGTACTTC
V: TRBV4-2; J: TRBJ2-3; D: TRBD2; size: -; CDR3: CASSQDESGSLLADTQYF; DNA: TGTGCCAGCAGCCAAGATGAGAGCGGGAGTTTGTTGGCAGATACGCAGTATTTT
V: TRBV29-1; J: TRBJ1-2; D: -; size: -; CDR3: CSVDDLDGQGNYGYTF; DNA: TGCAGCGTTGACGATTTGGACGGACAAGGAAACTATGGCTACACCTTC
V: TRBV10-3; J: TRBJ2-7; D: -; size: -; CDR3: CAISEHSTGSYEQYF; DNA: TGTGCCATCAGTGAGCATTCGACAGGTTCCTACGAGCAGTACTTC
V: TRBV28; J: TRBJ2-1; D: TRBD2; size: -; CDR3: CASSRRFSGNNEQFF; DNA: TGTGCCAGCAGCCGACGATTTAGCGGGAATAATGAGCAGTTCTTC
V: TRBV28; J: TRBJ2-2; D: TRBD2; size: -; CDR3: CASSLAWAGAGELFF; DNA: TGTGCCAGCAGCCTCGCGTGGGCGGGAGCCGGGGAGCTGTTTTTT
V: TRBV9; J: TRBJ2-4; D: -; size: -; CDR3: CASSVEAGSVGQNIQYF; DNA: TGTGCCAGCAGCGTAGAGGCCGGGAGTGTGGGACAAAACATTCAGTACTTC
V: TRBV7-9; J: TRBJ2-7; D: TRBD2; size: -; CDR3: CASSSGLVYEQYF; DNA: TGTGCCAGCAGCTCCGGACTAGTCTACGAGCAGTACTTC
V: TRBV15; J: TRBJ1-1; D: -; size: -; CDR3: CATSRAGSAGSNTEAFF; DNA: TGTGCCACCAGCAGAGCGGGCAGCGCAGGGTCGAACACTGAAGCTTTCTTT
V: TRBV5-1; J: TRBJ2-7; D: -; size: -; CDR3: CASSLEGVWGEQYF; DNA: TGCGCCAGCAGCCTGGAGGGTGTATGGGGCGAGCAGTACTTC
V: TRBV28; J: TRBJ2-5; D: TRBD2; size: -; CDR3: CASQVGGETQYF; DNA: TGTGCCAGCCAGGTGGGGGGGGAGACCCAGTACTTC
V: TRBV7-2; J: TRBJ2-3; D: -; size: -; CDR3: CASSLPGTDTQYF; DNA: TGTGCCAGCAGCTTACCAGGCACAGATACGCAGTATTTT
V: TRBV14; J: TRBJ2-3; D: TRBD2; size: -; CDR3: CASTSGISTDTQYF; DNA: TGTGCCAGCACTAGCGGGATAAGCACAGATACGCAGTATTTT
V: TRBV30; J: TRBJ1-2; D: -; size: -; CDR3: CAWSPPQERYGYTF; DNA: TGTGCCTGGAGCCCACCTCAGGAGCGGTATGGCTACACCTTC
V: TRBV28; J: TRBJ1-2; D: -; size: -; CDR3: CASRRNRDPYGYTF; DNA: TGTGCCAGCAGGAGAAACAGGGATCCCTATGGCTACACCTTC
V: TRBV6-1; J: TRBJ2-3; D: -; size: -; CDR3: CASSESGTDTQYF; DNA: TGTGCCAGCAGTGAATCGGGCACAGATACGCAGTATTTT
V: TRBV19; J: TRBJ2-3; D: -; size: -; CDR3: CASKLSTDTQYF; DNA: TGTGCCAGTAAACTAAGCACAGATACGCAGTATTTT
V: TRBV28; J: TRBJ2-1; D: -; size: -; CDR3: CASRVEAYNEQFF; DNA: TGTGCCAGCAGGGTCGAGGCCTACAATGAGCAGTTCTTC
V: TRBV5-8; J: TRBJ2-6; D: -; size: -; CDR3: CASSFISVLGANVLTF; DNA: TGTGCCAGCAGCTTCATTTCGGTATTGGGGGCCAACGTCCTGACTTTC
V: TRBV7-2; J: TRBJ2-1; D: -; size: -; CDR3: CASSYQLGGEQFF; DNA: TGTGCCAGCAGCTACCAGCTCGGGGGTGAGCAGTTCTTC
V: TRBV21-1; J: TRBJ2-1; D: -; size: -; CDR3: CASSKVHHRQDYNEQFF; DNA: TGTGCCAGCAGCAAAGTTCATCACAGGCAAGACTACAATGAGCAGTTCTTC
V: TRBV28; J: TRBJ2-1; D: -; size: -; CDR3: CASLASAFNEQFF; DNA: TGTGCCAGTCTAGCGTCAGCCTTCAATGAGCAGTTCTTC
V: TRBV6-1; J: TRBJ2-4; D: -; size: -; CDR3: CASSEAPRSMAKNIQYF; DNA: TGTGCCAGCAGTGAAGCGCCGCGTTCAATGGCCAAAAACATTCAGTACTTC
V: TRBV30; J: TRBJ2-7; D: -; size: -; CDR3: CAWSDRGNEQYF; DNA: TGTGCCTGGAGCGACCGGGGTAACGAGCAGTACTTC
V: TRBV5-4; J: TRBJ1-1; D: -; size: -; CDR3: CASSVGSRAVVNTEAFF; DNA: TGTGCCAGCAGCGTGGGGTCCAGGGCAGTTGTGAACACTGAAGCTTTCTTT